The rows below give T cell receptor beta chains drawn from one sample of a study of early T cells in non-severe SARS-CoV-2 infection. From the 5' RACE reads, TCRdb called clonotypes with MiXCR, one entry per CDR3 protein. The repertoire consists of roughly 69,000 distinct CDR3 sequences, with roughly 10% occurring once and the leading ten covering about 5.6%. The sequenced material came from whole blood. The origin of the receptors is an adult who was a healthcare worker with PCR-confirmed SARS-CoV-2 infection or an uninfected control (not recorded which). CDR3s include the opening cysteine and the closing phenylalanine or tryptophan. The D gene is left open where the match is weak. Only some rows state a clone size, as once, few, many or a class for expanded clones.

d_gene	abundance	v_gene	j_gene	CDR3nt	CDR3aa
.	.	TRBV10-3	TRBJ1-1	TGTGCCATCAGTGTCGAAATGGAAAACACTGAAGCTTTCTTT	CAISVEMENTEAFF
TRBD1	few	TRBV10-3	TRBJ2-5	TGTGCCATCAGCCCCGGGACAGGGGAAGAGACCCAGTACTTC	CAISPGTGEETQYF
.	.	TRBV25-1	TRBJ1-2	TGTGCCAGCAGTCAGAACTATGGCTACACCTTC	CASSQNYGYTF
TRBD2	many	TRBV20-1	TRBJ2-1	TGCAGTGCTAGAATCACTAGCGGGAGTCGTGAGCAGTTCTTC	CSARITSGSREQFF
.	many	TRBV29-1	TRBJ2-2	TGCAGCGCCCAACCCTCCCCTTTTGCCGGGGAGCTGTTTTTT	CSAQPSPFAGELFF
TRBD1	few	TRBV30	TRBJ2-1	TGTGCCTGGAGTGTACAAGGGGGCTTCTACAATGAGCAGTTCTTC	CAWSVQGGFYNEQFF
.	many	TRBV5-1	TRBJ2-6	TGCGCCAGCAGCCCCGAGGCTAGGGGCTCTGGGGCCAACGTCCTGACTTTC	CASSPEARGSGANVLTF
TRBD1	.	TRBV6-1	TRBJ1-1	TGTGCCAGCACCTGGGACAGGGAAGGGACTGAAGCTTTCTTT	CASTWDREGTEAFF
.	.	TRBV20-1	TRBJ2-1	TGCAGTGCCCCTCAGAATGAGCAGTTCTTC	CSAPQNEQFF
TRBD1	.	TRBV7-9	TRBJ1-1	TGTGCCAGCACAGGACAGGCGAACACTGAAGCTTTCTTT	CASTGQANTEAFF
TRBD2	.	TRBV4-2	TRBJ2-1	TGTGCCAGCAGCCAAGTAGTGCGGGGGTCCGACTTCGAGCAGTTCTTC	CASSQVVRGSDFEQFF
.	many	TRBV5-1	TRBJ1-1	TGCGCCAGCAGCTTGGAGGGGGACACCCGCGCTTTCTTT	CASSLEGDTRAFF
TRBD1	many	TRBV6-6	TRBJ2-2	TGTGCCAGCAGTTACACCCCACCGGGACAGGGGGCCCCGAGTTCCACCGGGGAGCTGTTTTTT	CASSYTPPGQGAPSSTGELFF
.	.	TRBV4-3	TRBJ2-1	TGCGCCAGCAGCCAAGCGGGCGGGTCCTACAATGAGCAGTTCTTC	CASSQAGGSYNEQFF
TRBD1	few	TRBV19	TRBJ1-6	TGTGCCAGTAGCACCCCCGGGACAGGGGGCCCAGATTCACCCCTCCACTTT	CASSTPGTGGPDSPLHF
.	.	TRBV5-6	TRBJ2-7	TGTGCCAGCAGCTTGGCGGGGGCCGGGTACGAGCAGTACTTC	CASSLAGAGYEQYF
TRBD1	many	TRBV19	TRBJ2-1	TGTGCCAGTAGTGTTTACGCCGGGACAGCAGTCAATGAGCAGTTCTTC	CASSVYAGTAVNEQFF
.	.	TRBV3-1	TRBJ2-2	TGTGCCAGCAGCCAAGAAGTCCCGACAAACACCGGGGAGCTGTTTTTT	CASSQEVPTNTGELFF
.	.	TRBV20-1	TRBJ2-7	TGCAGTGCTAGAGTCATCAACGTCGGGTACGAGCAGTACTTC	CSARVINVGYEQYF
.	many	TRBV28	TRBJ1-6	TGTGCCACCGCGCCCGGCGGAGGCTCCTATAATTCACCCCTCCACTTT	CATAPGGGSYNSPLHF
TRBD1	few	TRBV28	TRBJ2-3	TGTGCCAGCACCGATCCCCTGACAGGGGCTAGCACAGATACGCAGTATTTT	CASTDPLTGASTDTQYF
TRBD1	few	TRBV10-3	TRBJ1-2	TGTGCCATCAGCCCCGGGACAGGGACCTATGGCTACACCTTC	CAISPGTGTYGYTF
TRBD2	few	TRBV3-1	TRBJ2-1	TGTGCCAGCAGCCAACAAGCGGGATCTTACAATGAGCAGTTCTTC	CASSQQAGSYNEQFF
.	many	TRBV18	TRBJ1-1	TGTGCCAGCTCACCCCGGGCCAGATCAAACACTGAAGCTTTCTTT	CASSPRARSNTEAFF
TRBD1	.	TRBV5-1	TRBJ1-2	TGCGCCAGCAGCTTGGTTACAGGGGGCGGCTACACCTTC	CASSLVTGGGYTF
.	.	TRBV11-2	TRBJ1-1	TGTGCCAGCACGCAGGGGTATACTGAAGCTTTCTTT	CASTQGYTEAFF
.	few	TRBV12-3/TRBV12-4	TRBJ2-4	TGTGCCAGCAGCCCGAGGCGAGGAGGCATTCAGTACTTC	CASSPRRGGIQYF
.	many	TRBV11-3	TRBJ2-1	TGTGCCAGCAGCGCCGGGACTTATGAGCAGTTCTTC	CASSAGTYEQFF
TRBD2	many	TRBV24-1	TRBJ2-3	TGTGCCACCAGTGCAGCGGGGGGCACAGATACGCAGTATTTT	CATSAAGGTDTQYF
TRBD1	.	TRBV2	TRBJ1-3	TGTGCCAGACAGGGGGGGGCTGGAAACACCATATATTTT	CARQGGAGNTIYF
TRBD2	many	TRBV5-1	TRBJ2-1	TGCGCCAGCAGCTCCCGGGACTATCTCGATGAGCAGTTCTTC	CASSSRDYLDEQFF
.	many	TRBV7-2	TRBJ2-3	TGTGCCAGCAGCTCCCCCCACCCGACAGATACGCAGTATTTT	CASSSPHPTDTQYF
TRBD1	few	TRBV28	TRBJ2-1	TGTGCCAGCAGTTCGTGGGGACAGGGGGTTAATGAGCAGTTCTTC	CASSSWGQGVNEQFF
.	many	TRBV7-2	TRBJ2-2	TGTGCCAGCAGGTCCCCTATTGTGGGGAGTGGCACCGGGGAGCTGTTTTTT	CASRSPIVGSGTGELFF
.	few	TRBV5-6	TRBJ1-5	TGTGCCAGCAGCTTTTACAGGGCTCAGCCCCAGCATTTT	CASSFYRAQPQHF
.	.	TRBV12-3/TRBV12-4	TRBJ1-3	TGTGCCAGCAGTCCCCAGACAGGACGCTCTGGAAACACCATATATTTT	CASSPQTGRSGNTIYF
TRBD2	few	TRBV6-1	TRBJ2-5	TGTGCCAGCAACCGACTAGCGGGAGATAGGCGAGAGACCCAGTACTTC	CASNRLAGDRRETQYF
TRBD2	few	TRBV7-2	TRBJ2-3	TGTGCCAGCAGCTCCCCGGGGGGAGCTCTCGATGATACGCAGTATTTT	CASSSPGGALDDTQYF
.	.	TRBV5-8	TRBJ2-3	TGTGCCAGCAGCTTGGATCAGCGGACCACAGATACGCAGTATTTT	CASSLDQRTTDTQYF
.	.	TRBV7-8	TRBJ2-3	TGTGCCAGCAGCCCGCGGGGAGACTATTCCAATGCGCAGTATTTT	CASSPRGDYSNAQYF
.	many	TRBV12-3/TRBV12-4	TRBJ2-2	TGTGCCAGCAGTTTAACGGGCCGGAACACCGGGGAGCTGTTTTTT	CASSLTGRNTGELFF
TRBD1	few	TRBV6-6	TRBJ1-2	TGTGCCAGCAGTCCCGCCCGGGGACAGGGGTCTGGCTACACCTTC	CASSPARGQGSGYTF
TRBD1	.	TRBV19	TRBJ1-1	TGTGCCAGTCGCCCGGTCTGGAGACAGGGGAACACTGAAGCTTTCTTT	CASRPVWRQGNTEAFF
.	medium-sized	TRBV4-3	TRBJ2-3	TGCGCCAGCAGCCAGGACCGGGACCTGCGGGATACGCAGTATTTT	CASSQDRDLRDTQYF
.	many	TRBV2	TRBJ1-2	TGTGCCAGCACCTCCGGATTAGGAGAAGGAACCTATGGCTACACCTTC	CASTSGLGEGTYGYTF
.	many	TRBV29-1	TRBJ2-7	TGCAGCGTTGAGGGGGAAGCCTACGAGCAGTACTTC	CSVEGEAYEQYF
TRBD2	once	TRBV18	TRBJ2-1	TGTGCCAGCTCACCTCGAACGGGAGGGAAAAATGAGCAGTTCTTC	CASSPRTGGKNEQFF
.	many	TRBV7-8	TRBJ2-7	TGTGCCAGCAGCTCACAAGGGGGCTACGAGCAGTACTTC	CASSSQGGYEQYF
.	many	TRBV6-5	TRBJ1-1	TGTGCCAGCAGCTACAGTGGGTGGGCCACTGAAGCTTTCTTT	CASSYSGWATEAFF
.	many	TRBV3-1	TRBJ1-2	TGTGCCAGCAGCCAAGCTCCCGGAACCTATGGCTACACCTTC	CASSQAPGTYGYTF